Below are 25 T cell receptor beta chains sequenced from a single sample in a study of blood T cell repertoires in COVID-19. Profiling relied on immunoSEQ multiplex PCR, and the TCRdb table lists in-frame clones only, not all of them. This repertoire shows approximately 72,000 clones, 86% found once; its top ten account for 10% to 15%. Sequenced material: peripheral blood. All receptors derive from an older woman with acute or convalescent COVID-19.

This clone was seen just once. The chain carries TRBV5-6 and TRBJ2-1; 8 bases are a match to TRBD2. Germline V CDR1 and CDR2: SGHDT, YYEEEE. Germline trimming cut 3 bases from V and 0 bases from J; bases unmatched to any gene: 8. There are 17 residues in the CDR3. The CDR3 nucleotides read TGTGCCAGCAGCTCCCCTGGGCGGGGGGTCTCCTACAATGAGCAGTTCTTC. Amino acids: CASSSPGRGVSYNEQFF.

This clone was picked up one time. The V call is TRBV12-2, the J call TRBJ2-2; the D segment call TRBD1 is taken from the table without a DNA check. TRBV12-2 is shown as a pseudogene. This CDR3 spans 16 amino acids. The CDR3 spells CASRSHAAGATGELFF. CDR3 nucleotides: TGTGCAAGTCGCTCCCACGCGGCAGGGGCCACCGGGGAGCTGTTTTTT.

The rearrangement joins TRBV6-2 or TRBV6-3 to TRBJ1-2; TRBD1 aligns across 11 bases. Germline CDR1 is MNHEY and CDR2 is SVGEGT. This CDR3 comprises 16 residues. Trimming cost V 0 bases and J 3 bases; bases outside gene matches: 3. The DNA of the CDR3 is TGTGCCAGCAGTTACTCGGACAGGGGGCTTGACTATGGCTACACCTTC. Residues: CASSYSDRGLDYGYTF.

This clone was picked up many times. The chain combines TRBV28 with TRBJ1-2; the match to TRBD1 covers 9 bases. V lost 1 base, J lost 2 bases, and 14 bases stayed unmatched. The germline V gene has CDR1 MDHEN and CDR2 SYDVKM. This CDR3 region has 19 residues. The CDR3 region has the DNA TGTGCCAGCAGTTTATTCTCTGGGTGGGGGACAGGGACGAACTATGGCTACACCTTC. Translated: CASSLFSGWGTGTNYGYTF.

In this sample, this clone turned up a few times. V is TRBV7-9 and J is TRBJ1-1; D possibly corresponds to TRBD1 (6 bases). CDR1 and CDR2 (germline): SEHNR, FQNEAQ (reference sequence). V lost 2 bases and J lost 5, with 21 bases in between. This CDR3 region has 17 residues. CDR3 loop: CASSLSGQAGTTTEAFF. The CDR3 coding sequence is TGTGCCAGCAGCTTAAGTGGCCAAGCCGGGACAACAACTGAAGCTTTCTTT.

The chain carries TRBV6-5 and TRBJ1-3, with D possibly TRBD1 on 6 matching bases. CDR3 length equals 14 residues. The V end lost 6 bases, the J end lost 1 base, and 10 bases lay between the germline ends. Germline assignment: CDR1 MNHEY and CDR2 SVGAGI. The CDR3 region is CASSSGESGNTIYF. The DNA of the CDR3 is TGTGCCAGCAGCTCAGGGGAATCTGGAAACACCATATATTTT.

J is TRBJ1-6 and V is TRBV20-1; perhaps TRBD1 as D (5 bases). The germline V and J ends were trimmed by 3 bases and 4 bases, with 13 bases remaining between them. The V gene's germline CDR1 is DFQATT and CDR2 SNEGSKA (reference sequence). The CDR3 contains 15 residues. CDR3 protein: CSASYGQGYNSPLHF. CDR3 nucleotide sequence: TGCAGTGCTAGTTACGGACAAGGGTATAATTCACCCCTCCACTTT.

V usage is TRBV12-3 or TRBV12-4 and J usage is TRBJ1-1; 7 nucleotides line up with TRBD1. The junction had 1 base not matched to a gene; V was cut back by 6 bases and J by 0 bases. The CDR3 has 13 residues. CDR3 sequence reads: CASRTGMNTEAFF. As DNA, the CDR3 is TGTGCCAGCAGGACAGGGATGAACACTGAAGCTTTCTTT.

This chain uses TRBV7-2 with TRBJ2-5; D perhaps matches TRBD1 (5 bases). CDR3 length: 15 amino acids. Trimming took 4 bases from V and 1 from J, leaving 13 bases between them. Looked up from germline, CDR1 is SGHTA and CDR2 is FQGNSA. The DNA for the CDR3 is TGTGCCAGCAGCTGGGGTCTGGGGCCCCAAGAGACCCAGTACTTC. Its translation is CASSWGLGPQETQYF.

The chain couples TRBV5-1 to TRBJ2-2; a weak D match, TRBD2 (5 bases). CDR1 and CDR2 from the germline V gene are SGHRS and YFSETQ. Between the trimmed V and J ends, which lost 4 bases and 4 bases, there was a span of 11 bases. This CDR3 region has 14 residues. The chain's CDR3 is CASSPGESTGELFF. The CDR3 DNA follows: TGCGCCAGCAGCCCTGGGGAGAGCACCGGGGAGCTGTTTTTT.

Here the CDR3 DNA reads TGCGCCAGCAGCTTGGGTGAGAAGCTCTACGAGCAGTACTTC. It translates to CASSLGEKLYEQYF. V usage is TRBV5-1 and J usage is TRBJ2-7, with D unresolved. V lost 0 bases to trimming and J lost 3 bases, with 10 bases between them. The CDR3 is 14 residues long. Germline V gives CDR1 SGHRS, CDR2 YFSETQ. Supplemented by reference TRBV5-1 and TRBJ2-7, the full variable domain reads KAGVTQTPRYLIKTRGQQVTLSCSPISGHRSVSWYQQTPGQGLQFLFEYFSETQRNKGNFPGRFSGRQFSNSRSEMNVSTLELGDSALYLCASSLGEKLYEQYFGPGTRLTVT.

The rearrangement links TRBV5-1 to TRBJ1-2; 9 positions agree with TRBD1. CDR1 SGHRS and CDR2 YFSETQ come from the germline V gene. CDR3 length: 13 amino acids. V dropped 3 bases and J dropped 7; count of bases not matched to a gene: 4. The CDR3 DNA reads as TGCGCCAGCAGCTCCGGACAGGGGCTTGGCTACACCTTC. Its translation is CASSSGQGLGYTF.

This chain connects TRBV5-1 to TRBJ2-1; D gene unclear. This CDR3 contains 13 residues. CDR1 SGHRS and CDR2 YFSETQ come from the germline V gene. Trimming took 3 bases from V and 10 from J, leaving 14 bases between them. CDR3 sequence: CASSYTTPTEQFF. DNA of the CDR3: TGCGCCAGCAGCTACACAACACCGACAGAGCAGTTCTTC.

This rearrangement joins TRBV20-1 to TRBJ2-1, with D possibly TRBD2 on 5 matching bases. Germline V gene sequence: CDR1 DFQATT, CDR2 SNEGSKA (reference sequence). V lost 3 bases, J lost 4 bases, and 10 bases lay in between. The CDR3 has 13 residues. CDR3 sequence (DNA): TGCAGTGCTAGTAGGACTGGGTACAATGAGCAGTTCTTC. Translation gives CSASRTGYNEQFF.

This chain connects TRBV5-1 to TRBJ2-3, with 7 bases fitting TRBD1. The CDR3 extends over 14 amino acids. After removal of 0 bases from V and 8 bases from J, the junction contained 6 bases not matched to a gene. From germline, CDR1 is SGHRS and CDR2 YFSETQ. The CDR3 loop reads CASSLETGKGTQYF. As DNA, the CDR3 is TGCGCCAGCAGCTTGGAGACAGGGAAAGGTACGCAGTATTTT.

The genes are TRBV19 and TRBJ2-1; TRBD2 aligns across 15 bases. The CDR3 covers 17 residues. Germline loops: CDR1 LNHDA, CDR2 SQIVND (reference sequence). The ends lost 2 bases at V and 4 bases at J; junction bases unmatched: 3. This CDR3 is CASSIPGLAGGYNEQFF. The CDR3 DNA follows: TGTGCCAGTAGTATACCGGGACTAGCGGGGGGATACAATGAGCAGTTCTTC. The full variable domain, rest sourced from reference TRBV19 and TRBJ2-1, is DGGITQSPKYLFRKEGQNVTLSCEQNLNHDAMYWYRQDPGQGLRLIYYSQIVNDFQKGDIAEGYSVSREKKESFPLTVTSAQKNPTAFYLCASSIPGLAGGYNEQFFGPGTRLTVL.

The CDR3 protein is CASSEVVGGTDTQYF. The CDR3 DNA reads as TGTGCCAGCAGTGAAGTAGTCGGGGGTACAGATACGCAGTATTTT. The chain joins TRBV2 to TRBJ2-3; D might be TRBD2 (6 bases). CDR1 is SNHLY and CDR2 is FYNNEI in the germline V gene. This CDR3 spans 15 amino acids. The germline V and J ends were trimmed by 1 base and 3 bases, with 11 bases remaining between them. The variable domain in full, with the rest retrieved from reference TRBV2 and TRBJ2-3, is EPEVTQTPSHQVTQMGQEVILRCVPISNHLYFYWYRQILGQKVEFLVSFYNNEISEKSEIFDDQFSVERPDGSNFTLKIRSTKLEDSAMYFCASSEVVGGTDTQYFGPGTRLTVL.

The chain uses TRBV19 and TRBJ1-5; 7 bases align to TRBD1. The CDR3 has 15 residues. The V and J ends lost 5 bases and 6 bases, in that order; junction bases with no gene match: 10. The germline V gene has CDR1 LNHDA and CDR2 SQIVND (reference sequence). The chain's CDR3 is CASSSVKQGGQPQHF. Written as DNA, the CDR3 is TGTGCCAGTAGTTCTGTTAAGCAGGGGGGTCAGCCCCAGCATTTT. The full variable domain, in which reference TRBV19 and TRBJ1-5 provide the parts outside the CDR3, is DGGITQSPKYLFRKEGQNVTLSCEQNLNHDAMYWYRQDPGQGLRLIYYSQIVNDFQKGDIAEGYSVSREKKESFPLTVTSAQKNPTAFYLCASSSVKQGGQPQHFGDGTRLSIL.

The chain joins TRBV2 to TRBJ1-1; 8 bases are shared with TRBD1. Germline CDR1 and CDR2: SNHLY and FYNNEI. The V segment lost 4 bases and the J segment 5 bases; nucleotides outside the gene matches: 9. This CDR3 region has 15 residues. CDR3 in DNA: TGTGCCAGCAGTGCCGCCGGACAGGGCCAAACTGAAGCTTTCTTT. Its protein is CASSAAGQGQTEAFF.

The chain links TRBV5-1 to TRBJ2-2, with 8 bases matching TRBD1. Per germline, CDR1 SGHRS and CDR2 YFSETQ. V lost 3 bases and J lost 2; bases outside the gene matches: 6. This CDR3 is 16 amino acids long. The CDR3 is CASSSGTGPNTGELFF. The CDR3 nucleotides read TGCGCCAGCAGCTCTGGGACAGGCCCAAACACCGGGGAGCTGTTTTTT. Based on the CDR3 plus reference TRBV5-1 and TRBJ2-2, the full variable domain is KAGVTQTPRYLIKTRGQQVTLSCSPISGHRSVSWYQQTPGQGLQFLFEYFSETQRNKGNFPGRFSGRQFSNSRSEMNVSTLELGDSALYLCASSSGTGPNTGELFFGEGSRLTVL.

V is TRBV19 and J is TRBJ2-1; possibly TRBD2 for D (6 bases). The germline V gene encodes CDR1 LNHDA and CDR2 SQIVND (reference sequence). This CDR3 is 14 amino acids long. Trimming took 4 bases from V and 3 from J, leaving 10 bases between them. The DNA for the CDR3 is TGTGCCAGTAGTACGGGGGTCGGCTACAATGAGCAGTTCTTC. This codes for CASSTGVGYNEQFF.

The rearrangement uses TRBV14 and TRBJ1-1; no clear D gene. Deletions cut 2 bases from V and 1 base from J, with 5 bases between. The CDR3 has 13 amino acids. CDR1 and CDR2 (germline): SGHDN, FVKESK. CDR3 in amino acids: CASSQTKNTEAFF. In DNA form, the CDR3 reads TGTGCCAGCAGCCAAACAAAGAACACTGAAGCTTTCTTT.

The J gene is TRBJ1-1, the V gene TRBV23-1; a weak D match, TRBD1 (6 bases). TRBV23-1 is sorted into the ORF group, with uncertain function. This CDR3 has 14 residues. V lost 3 bases to trimming and J lost 7 bases, with 15 bases between them. The CDR3 sequence is CASSHYREGDEAFF. DNA of the CDR3: TGCGCCAGCAGTCACTACAGGGAGGGGGATGAAGCTTTCTTT.

This clone was seen only a few times. CDR3 coding DNA: TGTGCCAGCAGCGTTCACAGGGGCCGGGAAAAACTGTTTTTT. It specifies CASSVHRGREKLFF. This chain connects TRBV2 to TRBJ1-4, with TRBD1 identical over 7 bases. Germline assignment: CDR1 SNHLY and CDR2 FYNNEI. The CDR3 has 14 amino acids. Trimming cost V 6 bases and J 8 bases; bases outside gene matches: 9. The whole variable domain, filled in from reference TRBV2 and TRBJ1-4, reads EPEVTQTPSHQVTQMGQEVILRCVPISNHLYFYWYRQILGQKVEFLVSFYNNEISEKSEIFDDQFSVERPDGSNFTLKIRSTKLEDSAMYFCASSVHRGREKLFFGSGTQLSVL.

The chain is built from TRBV25-1 and TRBJ1-1; no reliable D call. CDR3 length: 14 amino acids. Trimming stripped 3 bases from V and 0 bases from J, with 8 bases between. The germline V gene encodes CDR1 MGHDK and CDR2 SYGVNS. In nucleotides, the CDR3 is TGTGCCAGCAGTGAGACACAGATGAACACTGAAGCTTTCTTT. Its protein product is CASSETQMNTEAFF.